This T cell receptor beta chain was sequenced for a study of tumor and adjacent non-tumor tissue in lung cancer. This sample's RNA came from whole unsorted tissue. Donors were chemotherapy-naive, newly diagnosed lung cancer surgical patients in China, August–late 2014. Regarding this clonotype: Its antigen remains unidentified. The germline gene is not matched at one end of the junction; a read error may be the cause.

Study-wide points: Compared with tumor, normal lung showed significantly lower TCR diversity.

The CDR3 runs 14 residues. The germline V gene encodes CDR1 SGHAT and CDR2 FQDESV (reference sequence). The library came from three nested PCR rounds adapted from ARM-PCR protocols. Via MiXCR, TCRdb re-called the multiplex PCR reads, giving one row per CDR3 protein. The sample shows 65,000 to 95,000 distinct CDR3 sequences, around two thirds of them seen only once. The clonotype was recovered from an older woman with non-small cell lung cancer. The sequenced material came from lung tumor tissue. The rearrangement links TRBV11-1 to TRBJ2-1; 9 bases align to TRBD2. The CDR3 reads CAGSPREGRYEQFF. For the CDR3, the DNA is TGTGCCGGTAGCCCGCGGGAGGGCCGCTATGAGCAGTTTTTC. Using reference TRBV11-1 and TRBJ2-1 for the parts outside the CDR3, the full variable domain is EAEVAQSPRYKITEKSQAVAFWCDPISGHATLYWYRQILGQGPELLVQFQDESVVDDSQLPKDRFSAERLKGVDSTLKIQPAELGDSAMYLCAGSPREGRYEQFFGPGTRLTVL.